Each of the 13 T cell receptor beta chains below was sequenced from the same sample in a study of cytomegalovirus exposure and HLA in healthy donors listed by TCRdb under 2017. The library was built by means of the immunoSEQ multiplex PCR assay. For the multiplex PCR, a mixture combining 60 forward primers for TCR Vbeta segments and 13 reverse primers for TCR Jbeta segments was used. TCRdb provides this immuneACCESS table in a form limited to in-frame rearrangements. Some clones are lacking; in checked studies, under half of them reflect an unresolved V gene, and why the rest are absent is not known. The sample yields 85,000 to 100,000 clones; 70% to 80% were counted once. Of the sample, around 3% falls within the top ten clones. The material sequenced was PBMCs. These receptors came from a male donor in good health and CMV-seropositive.

The chain uses TRBV10-3 and TRBJ2-1; D is ambiguous. Between the trimmed V and J ends, which lost 1 base and 9 bases, there was a span of 4 bases. The CDR3 is made up of 11 amino acids. Germline V gene data show CDR1 as ENHRY and CDR2 as SYGVKD. The chain's CDR3 is CAISEFGEQFF. CDR3 sequence (DNA): TGTGCCATCAGTGAGTTCGGTGAGCAGTTCTTC.

This CDR3 reads CASIRDGANTGELFF. As DNA, the CDR3 is TGTGCCAGCATTCGGGATGGGGCGAACACCGGGGAGCTGTTTTTT. The chain recombines TRBV2 with TRBJ2-2; a possible D gene is TRBD2 (5 bases). The CDR3 loop spans 15 amino acids. Looked up from germline, CDR1 is SNHLY and CDR2 is FYNNEI. Trimming pared 7 bases from V and 0 bases from J, leaving 12 bases between.

This chain connects TRBV15 to TRBJ2-5; D might be TRBD1 (6 bases). The germline V gene encodes CDR1 LNHNV and CDR2 YYDKDF (reference sequence). The germline V and J ends were trimmed by 1 base and 5 bases, with 14 bases remaining between them. This CDR3 spans 15 amino acids. In DNA form, the CDR3 reads TGTGCCACCAGCAGAGTCGGGACACGGTGGGAGACCCAGTACTTC. Protein sequence: CATSRVGTRWETQYF. Drawing the rest from reference TRBV15 and TRBJ2-5, the complete variable domain is DAMVIQNPRYQVTQFGKPVTLSCSQTLNHNVMYWYQQKSSQAPKLLFHYYDKDFNNEADTPDNFQSRRPNTSFCFLDIRSPGLGDTAMYLCATSRVGTRWETQYFGPGTRLLVL.

This rearrangement joins TRBV5-1 to TRBJ2-2; D might be TRBD2 (5 bases). The ends were cut back, 0 bases at V and 9 bases at J, with 6 bases in the middle. Germline assignment: CDR1 SGHRS and CDR2 YFSETQ. The CDR3 runs 12 residues. CDR3: CASSLDGRELFF. The CDR3, as DNA: TGCGCCAGCAGCTTGGACGGGAGGGAGCTGTTTTTT.

The chain uses TRBV5-1 and TRBJ1-3, with D possibly being TRBD1 (5 bases). The CDR3 is 14 amino acids. V was trimmed by 3 bases and J by 0 bases, leaving 7 bases between them. CDR1 is SGHRS and CDR2 is YFSETQ in the germline V gene. The CDR3 DNA follows: TGCGCCAGCAGCTCGGGGGACTCTGGAAACACCATATATTTT. Translated: CASSSGDSGNTIYF.

J is TRBJ1-2 and V is TRBV5-4, with D tentatively TRBD1 (5 bases). V was trimmed by 4 bases and J by 4 bases, leaving 11 bases between them. The CDR3 contains 13 residues. Germline CDR1 and CDR2: SGHNT and YYREEE (reference sequence). CDR3 DNA: TGTGCCAGCAGCCCCGGGGGAGCCTATGGCTACACCTTC. Translated, it gives CASSPGGAYGYTF.

The chain uses TRBV5-1 and TRBJ1-3, with D possibly matching TRBD1 (5 bases). Trimming stripped 0 bases from V and 3 bases from J, with 13 bases between. The CDR3 has 16 residues. Germline V gene sequence: CDR1 SGHRS, CDR2 YFSETQ. The CDR3 DNA follows: TGCGCCAGCAGCTTGGCCGGACATACCCTTGGAAACACCATATATTTT. Its translation: CASSLAGHTLGNTIYF. Full variable domain (rest looked up from reference TRBV5-1 and TRBJ1-3): KAGVTQTPRYLIKTRGQQVTLSCSPISGHRSVSWYQQTPGQGLQFLFEYFSETQRNKGNFPGRFSGRQFSNSRSEMNVSTLELGDSALYLCASSLAGHTLGNTIYFGEGSWLTVV.

The chain employs TRBV27 and TRBJ1-5; the D gene is possibly TRBD1 (6 bases). CDR1 and CDR2 (germline): MNHEY, SMNVEV (reference sequence). Between the trimmed V and J ends, which lost 2 bases and 6 bases, there was a span of 11 bases. CDR3 length equals 14 residues. The CDR3 region is CASSLRGSGQPQHF. The CDR3 DNA is TGTGCCAGCAGTTTAAGGGGGAGCGGTCAGCCCCAGCATTTT.

This chain uses TRBV9 with TRBJ1-4, with a possible D match to TRBD1 (5 bases). Trimming pared 4 bases from V and 6 bases from J, leaving 13 bases between. CDR1 SGDLS and CDR2 YYNGEE come from the germline V gene. The CDR3 extends over 14 amino acids. The CDR3 loop reads CASSPGGSDEKLFF. DNA of the CDR3: TGTGCCAGCAGCCCCGGGGGTAGTGATGAAAAACTGTTTTTT.

The chain couples TRBV6-6 to TRBJ1-1; D ambiguous. Per the germline V gene, CDR1 is MNHNY and CDR2 is SVGAGI (reference sequence). The V end lost 1 base, the J end lost 3 bases, and 6 bases lay between the germline ends. This CDR3 is built from 13 residues. CDR3 nucleotides: TGTGCCAGCAGTTACTTTGAGCACACTGAAGCTTTCTTT. Its translation is CASSYFEHTEAFF.

The chain joins TRBV5-6 to TRBJ1-2; 8 bases line up with TRBD1. Unmatched junction bases numbered 5, after V lost 4 bases and J lost 6 bases. This CDR3 comprises 13 residues. Germline lookup yields CDR1 SGHDT and CDR2 YYEEEE. The CDR3 sequence is CASSDTGGNGYTF. Here the CDR3 DNA reads TGTGCCAGCAGCGACACAGGGGGGAATGGCTACACCTTC.

The V gene is TRBV29-1, the J gene TRBJ2-1; 7 bases align to TRBD2. The germline CDR1 and CDR2 sequences are SQVTM and ANQGSEA. J lost 0 bases, V lost 4 bases, and 6 bases had no gene match. This CDR3 comprises 15 residues. The CDR3 DNA is TGCAGCGTTGGGGGACTACCTAGCTCCTACAATGAGCAGTTCTTC. This translates into CSVGGLPSSYNEQFF.

This clone was observed once. The chain employs TRBV7-2 and TRBJ2-5, with a weak D call TRBD2 (7 bases). The germline V gene has CDR1 SGHTA and CDR2 FQGNSA. Trimming took off 5 bases at V and 5 bases at J, with 12 bases between the two ends. This CDR3 is 13 amino acids long. CDR3 residues: CASSLRGRETQYF. CDR3 sequence (DNA): TGTGCCAGCAGCCTGCGGGGGCGGGAGACCCAGTACTTC.